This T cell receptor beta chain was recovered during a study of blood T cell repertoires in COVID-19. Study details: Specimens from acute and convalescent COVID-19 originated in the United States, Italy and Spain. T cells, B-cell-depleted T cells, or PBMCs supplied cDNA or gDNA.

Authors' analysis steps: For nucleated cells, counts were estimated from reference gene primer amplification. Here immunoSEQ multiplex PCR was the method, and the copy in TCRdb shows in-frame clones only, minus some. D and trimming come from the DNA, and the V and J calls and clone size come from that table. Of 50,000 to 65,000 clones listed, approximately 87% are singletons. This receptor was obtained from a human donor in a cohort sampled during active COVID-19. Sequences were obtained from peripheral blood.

In DNA, the CDR3 is TGTGCCAGCAGCTTGGAGACCCAGTGGGGGCGGAACACTGAAGCTTTCTTT. This sequence encodes CASSLETQWGRNTEAFF. V gene TRBV5-6 combines with J gene TRBJ1-1; D possibly corresponds to TRBD1 (6 bases). Germline CDR1 reads SGHDT; CDR2 reads YYEEEE. V was pared by 0 bases and J by 1 base, with 16 bases between. There are 17 residues in the CDR3.